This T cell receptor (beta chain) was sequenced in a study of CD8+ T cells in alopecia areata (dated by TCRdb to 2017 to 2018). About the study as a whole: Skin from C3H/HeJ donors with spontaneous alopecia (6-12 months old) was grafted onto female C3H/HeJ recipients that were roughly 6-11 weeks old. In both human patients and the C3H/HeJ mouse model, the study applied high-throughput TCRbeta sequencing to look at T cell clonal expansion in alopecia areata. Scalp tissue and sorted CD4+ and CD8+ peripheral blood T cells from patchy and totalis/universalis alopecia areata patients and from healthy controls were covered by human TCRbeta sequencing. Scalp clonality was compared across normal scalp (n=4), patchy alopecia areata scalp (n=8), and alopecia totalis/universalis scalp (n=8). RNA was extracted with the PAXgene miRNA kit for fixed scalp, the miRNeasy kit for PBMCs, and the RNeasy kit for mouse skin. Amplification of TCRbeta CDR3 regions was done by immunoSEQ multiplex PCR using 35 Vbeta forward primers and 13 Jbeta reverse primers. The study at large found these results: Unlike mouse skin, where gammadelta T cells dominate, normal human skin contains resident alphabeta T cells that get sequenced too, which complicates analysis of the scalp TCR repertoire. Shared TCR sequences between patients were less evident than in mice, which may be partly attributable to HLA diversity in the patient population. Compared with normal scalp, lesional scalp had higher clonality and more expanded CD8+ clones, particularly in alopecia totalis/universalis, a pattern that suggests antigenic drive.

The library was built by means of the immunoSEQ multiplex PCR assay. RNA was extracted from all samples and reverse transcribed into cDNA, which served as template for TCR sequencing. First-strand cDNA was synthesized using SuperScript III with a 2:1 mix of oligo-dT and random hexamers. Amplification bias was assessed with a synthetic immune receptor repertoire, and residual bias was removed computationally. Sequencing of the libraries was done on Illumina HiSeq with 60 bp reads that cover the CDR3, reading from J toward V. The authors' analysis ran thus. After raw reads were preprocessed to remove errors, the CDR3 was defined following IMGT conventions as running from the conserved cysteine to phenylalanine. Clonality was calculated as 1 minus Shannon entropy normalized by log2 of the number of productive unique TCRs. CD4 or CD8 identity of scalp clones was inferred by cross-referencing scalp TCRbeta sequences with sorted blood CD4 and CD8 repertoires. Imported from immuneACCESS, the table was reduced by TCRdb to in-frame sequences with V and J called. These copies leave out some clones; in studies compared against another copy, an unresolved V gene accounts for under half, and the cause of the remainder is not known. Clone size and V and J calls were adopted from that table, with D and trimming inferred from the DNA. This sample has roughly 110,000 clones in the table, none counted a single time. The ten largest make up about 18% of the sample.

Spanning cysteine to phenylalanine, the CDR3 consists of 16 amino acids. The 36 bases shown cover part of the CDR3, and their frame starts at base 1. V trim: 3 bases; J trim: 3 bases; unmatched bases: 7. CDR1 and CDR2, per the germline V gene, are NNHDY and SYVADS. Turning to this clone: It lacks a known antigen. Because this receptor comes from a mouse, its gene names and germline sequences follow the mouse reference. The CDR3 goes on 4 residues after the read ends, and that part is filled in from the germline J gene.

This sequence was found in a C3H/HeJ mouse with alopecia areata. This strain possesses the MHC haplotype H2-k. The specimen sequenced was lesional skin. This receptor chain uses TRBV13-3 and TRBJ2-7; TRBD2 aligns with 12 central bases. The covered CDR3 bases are TGTGCCAGCAGTGGGGGGGACTGGGGGGCTCTCTAT. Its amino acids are CASSGGDWGALY. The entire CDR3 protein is CASSGGDWGALYEQYF.